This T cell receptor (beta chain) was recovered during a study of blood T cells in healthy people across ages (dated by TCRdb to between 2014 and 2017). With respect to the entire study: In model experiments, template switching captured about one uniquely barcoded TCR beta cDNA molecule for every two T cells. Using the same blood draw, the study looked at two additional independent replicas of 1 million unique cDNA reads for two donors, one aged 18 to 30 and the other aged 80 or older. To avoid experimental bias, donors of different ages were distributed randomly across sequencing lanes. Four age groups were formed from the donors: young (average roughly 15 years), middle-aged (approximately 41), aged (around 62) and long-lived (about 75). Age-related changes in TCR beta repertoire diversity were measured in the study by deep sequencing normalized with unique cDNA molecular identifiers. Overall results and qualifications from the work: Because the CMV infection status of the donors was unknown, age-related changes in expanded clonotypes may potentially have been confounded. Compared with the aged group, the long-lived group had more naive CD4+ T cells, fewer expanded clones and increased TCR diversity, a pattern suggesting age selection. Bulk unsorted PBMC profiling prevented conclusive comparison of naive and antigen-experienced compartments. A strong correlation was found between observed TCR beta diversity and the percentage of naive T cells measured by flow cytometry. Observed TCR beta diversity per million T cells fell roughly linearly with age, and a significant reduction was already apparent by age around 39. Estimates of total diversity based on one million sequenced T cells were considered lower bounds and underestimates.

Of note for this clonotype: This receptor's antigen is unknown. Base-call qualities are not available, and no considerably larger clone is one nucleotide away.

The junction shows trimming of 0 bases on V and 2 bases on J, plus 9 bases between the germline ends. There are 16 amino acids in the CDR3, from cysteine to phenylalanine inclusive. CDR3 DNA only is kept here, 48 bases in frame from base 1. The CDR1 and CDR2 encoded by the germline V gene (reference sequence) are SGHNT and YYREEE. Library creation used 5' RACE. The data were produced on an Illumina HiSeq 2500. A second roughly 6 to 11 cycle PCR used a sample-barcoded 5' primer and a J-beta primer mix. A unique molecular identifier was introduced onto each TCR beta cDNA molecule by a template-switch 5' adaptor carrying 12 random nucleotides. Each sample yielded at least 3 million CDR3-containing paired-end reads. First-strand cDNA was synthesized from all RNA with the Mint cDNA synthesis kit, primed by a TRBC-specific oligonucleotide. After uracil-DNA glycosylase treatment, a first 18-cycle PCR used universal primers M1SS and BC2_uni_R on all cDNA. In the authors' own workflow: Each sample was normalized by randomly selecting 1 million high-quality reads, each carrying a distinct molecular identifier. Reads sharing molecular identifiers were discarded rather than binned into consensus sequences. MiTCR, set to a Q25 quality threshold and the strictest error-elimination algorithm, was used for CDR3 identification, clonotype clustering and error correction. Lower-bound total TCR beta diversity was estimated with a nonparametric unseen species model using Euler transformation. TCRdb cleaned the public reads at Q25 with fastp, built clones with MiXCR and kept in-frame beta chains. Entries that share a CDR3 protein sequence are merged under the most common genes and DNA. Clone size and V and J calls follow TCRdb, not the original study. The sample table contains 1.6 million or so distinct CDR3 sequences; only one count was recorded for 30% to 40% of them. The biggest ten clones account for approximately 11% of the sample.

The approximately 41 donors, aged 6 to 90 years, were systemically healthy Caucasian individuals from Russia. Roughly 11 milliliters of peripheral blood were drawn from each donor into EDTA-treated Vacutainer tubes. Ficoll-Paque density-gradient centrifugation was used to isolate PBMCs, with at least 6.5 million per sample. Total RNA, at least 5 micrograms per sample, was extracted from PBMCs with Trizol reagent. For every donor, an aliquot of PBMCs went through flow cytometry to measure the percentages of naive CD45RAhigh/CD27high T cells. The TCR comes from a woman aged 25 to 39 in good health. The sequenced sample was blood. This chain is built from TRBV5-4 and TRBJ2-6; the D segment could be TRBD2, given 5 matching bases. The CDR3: CASSLGRRTGANVLTF. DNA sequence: TGTGCCAGCAGCTTGGGACGGAGGACTGGGGCCAACGTCCTGACTTTC.